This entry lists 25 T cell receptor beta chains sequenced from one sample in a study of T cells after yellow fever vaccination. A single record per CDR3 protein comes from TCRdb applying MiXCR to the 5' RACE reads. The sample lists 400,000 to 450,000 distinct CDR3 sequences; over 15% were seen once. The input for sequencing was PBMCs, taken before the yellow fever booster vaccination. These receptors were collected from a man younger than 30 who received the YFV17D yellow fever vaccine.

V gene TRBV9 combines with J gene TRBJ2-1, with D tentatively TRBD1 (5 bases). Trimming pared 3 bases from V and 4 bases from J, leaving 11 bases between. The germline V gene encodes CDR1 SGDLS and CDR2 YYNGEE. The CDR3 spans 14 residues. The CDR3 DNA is TGTGCCAGCAGCGCAGGGCTAGGGTACAATGAGCAGTTCTTC. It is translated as CASSAGLGYNEQFF.

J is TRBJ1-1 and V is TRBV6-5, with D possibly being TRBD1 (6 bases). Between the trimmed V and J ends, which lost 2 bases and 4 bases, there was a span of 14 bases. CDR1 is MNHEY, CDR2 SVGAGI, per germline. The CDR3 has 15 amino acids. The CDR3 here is CASSYRAQGATEAFF. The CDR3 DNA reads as TGTGCCAGCAGTTACAGGGCACAGGGTGCCACTGAAGCTTTCTTT.

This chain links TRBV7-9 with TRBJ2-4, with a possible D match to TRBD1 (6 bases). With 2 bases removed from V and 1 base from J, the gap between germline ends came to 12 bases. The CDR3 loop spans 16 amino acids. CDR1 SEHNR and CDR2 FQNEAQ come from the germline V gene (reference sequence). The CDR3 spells CASSLRAGDAKNIQYF. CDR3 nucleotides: TGTGCCAGCAGCTTAAGGGCAGGGGATGCCAAAAACATTCAGTACTTC.

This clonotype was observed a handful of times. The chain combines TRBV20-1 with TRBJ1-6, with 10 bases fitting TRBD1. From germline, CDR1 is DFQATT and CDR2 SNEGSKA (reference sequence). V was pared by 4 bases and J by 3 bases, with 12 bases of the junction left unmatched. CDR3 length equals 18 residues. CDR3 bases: TGCAGTGCTAAGGGGACAGGGGCCTTGAGGGACTATAATTCACCCCTCCACTTT. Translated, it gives CSAKGTGALRDYNSPLHF.

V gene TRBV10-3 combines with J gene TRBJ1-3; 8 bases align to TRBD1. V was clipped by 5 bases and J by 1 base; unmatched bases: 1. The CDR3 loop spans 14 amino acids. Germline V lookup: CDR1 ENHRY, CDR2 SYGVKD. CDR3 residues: CAISRQGSGNTIYF. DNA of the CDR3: TGTGCCATCAGTCGACAGGGGTCTGGAAACACCATATATTTT.

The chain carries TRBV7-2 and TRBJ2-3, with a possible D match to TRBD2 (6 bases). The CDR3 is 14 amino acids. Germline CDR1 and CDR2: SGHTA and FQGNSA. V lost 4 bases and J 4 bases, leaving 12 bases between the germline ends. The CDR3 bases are TGTGCCAGCAGCTCGACTAGGTGGTCAGATACGCAGTATTTT. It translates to CASSSTRWSDTQYF.

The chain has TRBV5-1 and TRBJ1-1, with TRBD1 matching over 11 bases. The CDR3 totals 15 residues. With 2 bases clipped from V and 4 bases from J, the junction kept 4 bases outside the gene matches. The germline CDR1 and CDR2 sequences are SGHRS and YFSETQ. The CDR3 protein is CASSFTGTGGTEAFF. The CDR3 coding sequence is TGCGCCAGCAGCTTTACCGGGACAGGGGGCACTGAAGCTTTCTTT.

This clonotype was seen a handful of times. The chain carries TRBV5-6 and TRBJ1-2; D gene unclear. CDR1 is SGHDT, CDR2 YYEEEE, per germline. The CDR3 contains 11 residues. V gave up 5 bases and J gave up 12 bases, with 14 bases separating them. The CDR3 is CASSYGPINTF. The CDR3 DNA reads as TGTGCCAGCAGTTACGGGCCGATCAACACCTTC.

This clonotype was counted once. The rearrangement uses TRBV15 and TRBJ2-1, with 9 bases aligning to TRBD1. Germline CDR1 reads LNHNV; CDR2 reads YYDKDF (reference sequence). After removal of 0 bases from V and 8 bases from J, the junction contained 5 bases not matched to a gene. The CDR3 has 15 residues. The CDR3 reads CATSREDRGGHEQFF. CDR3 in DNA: TGTGCCACCAGCAGAGAGGACAGGGGCGGTCATGAGCAGTTCTTC. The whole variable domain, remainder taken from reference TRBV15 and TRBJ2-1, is DAMVIQNPRYQVTQFGKPVTLSCSQTLNHNVMYWYQQKSSQAPKLLFHYYDKDFNNEADTPDNFQSRRPNTSFCFLDIRSPGLGDTAMYLCATSREDRGGHEQFFGPGTRLTVL.

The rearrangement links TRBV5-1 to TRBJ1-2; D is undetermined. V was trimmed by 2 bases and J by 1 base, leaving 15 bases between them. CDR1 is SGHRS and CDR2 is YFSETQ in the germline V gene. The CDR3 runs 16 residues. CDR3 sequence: CASSFQAQTDNYGYTF. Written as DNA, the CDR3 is TGCGCCAGCAGCTTCCAGGCCCAGACGGATAACTATGGCTACACCTTC.

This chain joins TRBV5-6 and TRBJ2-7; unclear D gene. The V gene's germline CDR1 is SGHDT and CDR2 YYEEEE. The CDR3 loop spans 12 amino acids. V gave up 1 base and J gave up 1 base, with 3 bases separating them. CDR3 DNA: TGTGCCAGCAGCTTGAGGTCCTACGAGCAGTACGTC. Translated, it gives CASSLRSYEQYV.

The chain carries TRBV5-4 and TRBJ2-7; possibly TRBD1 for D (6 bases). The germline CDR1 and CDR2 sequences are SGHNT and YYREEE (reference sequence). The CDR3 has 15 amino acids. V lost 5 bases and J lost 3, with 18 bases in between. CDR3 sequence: CASRASGQGNYEQYV. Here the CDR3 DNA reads TGTGCCAGCAGAGCTTCAGGTCAGGGGAACTACGAGCAGTACGTC.

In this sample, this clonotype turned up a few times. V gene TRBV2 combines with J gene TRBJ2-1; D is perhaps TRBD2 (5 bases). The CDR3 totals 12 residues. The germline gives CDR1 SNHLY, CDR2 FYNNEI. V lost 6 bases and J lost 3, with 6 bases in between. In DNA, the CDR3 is TGTGCCAGCAGCCGGGACTACAATGAGCAGTTCTTC. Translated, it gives CASSRDYNEQFF.

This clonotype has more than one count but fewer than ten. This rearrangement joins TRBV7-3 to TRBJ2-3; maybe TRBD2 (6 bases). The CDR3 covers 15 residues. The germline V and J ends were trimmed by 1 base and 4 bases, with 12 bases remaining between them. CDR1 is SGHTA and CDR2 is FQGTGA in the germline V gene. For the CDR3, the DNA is TGTGCCAGCAGCTTAATGGGGGGAATTGCAGATACGCAGTATTTT. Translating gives CASSLMGGIADTQYF.

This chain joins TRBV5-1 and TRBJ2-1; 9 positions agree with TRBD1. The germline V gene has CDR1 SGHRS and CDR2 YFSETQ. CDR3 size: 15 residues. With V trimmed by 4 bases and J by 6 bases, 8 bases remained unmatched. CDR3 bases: TGCGCCAGCAGCACGGGACAGGGAATCTCCAATGAGCAGTTCTTC. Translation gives CASSTGQGISNEQFF.

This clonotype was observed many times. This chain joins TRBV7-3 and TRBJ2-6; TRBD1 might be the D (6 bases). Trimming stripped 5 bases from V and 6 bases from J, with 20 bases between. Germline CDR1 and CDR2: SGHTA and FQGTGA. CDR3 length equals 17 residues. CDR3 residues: CASSPFSGTSTANVLTF. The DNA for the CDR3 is TGTGCCAGCAGCCCTTTTTCCGGGACAAGTACGGCCAACGTCCTGACTTTC.

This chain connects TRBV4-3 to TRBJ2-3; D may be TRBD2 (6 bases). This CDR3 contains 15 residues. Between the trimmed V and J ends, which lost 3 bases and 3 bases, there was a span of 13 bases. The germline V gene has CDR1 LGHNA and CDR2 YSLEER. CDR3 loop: CASSQLGGWTDTQYF. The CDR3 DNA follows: TGCGCCAGCAGCCAGTTGGGGGGATGGACAGATACGCAGTATTTT.

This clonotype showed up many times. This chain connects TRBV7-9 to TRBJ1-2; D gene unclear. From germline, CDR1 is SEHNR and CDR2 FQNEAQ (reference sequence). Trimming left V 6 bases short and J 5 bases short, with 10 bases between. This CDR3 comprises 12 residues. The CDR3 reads CASSPRGYGYTF. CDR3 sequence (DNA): TGTGCCAGCAGTCCACGTGGGTATGGCTACACCTTC. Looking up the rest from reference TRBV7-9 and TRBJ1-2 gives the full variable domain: DTGVSQNPRHKITKRGQNVTFRCDPISEHNRLYWYRQTLGQGPEFLTYFQNEAQLEKSRLLSDRFSAERPKGSFSTLEIQRTEQGDSAMYLCASSPRGYGYTFGSGTRLTVV.

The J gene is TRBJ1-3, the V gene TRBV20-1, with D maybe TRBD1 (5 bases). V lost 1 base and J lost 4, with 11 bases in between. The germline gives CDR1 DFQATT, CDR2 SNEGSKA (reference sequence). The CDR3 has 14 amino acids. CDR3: CSARAGNGGNTIYF. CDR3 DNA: TGCAGTGCTAGAGCAGGGAACGGAGGAAACACCATATATTTT.

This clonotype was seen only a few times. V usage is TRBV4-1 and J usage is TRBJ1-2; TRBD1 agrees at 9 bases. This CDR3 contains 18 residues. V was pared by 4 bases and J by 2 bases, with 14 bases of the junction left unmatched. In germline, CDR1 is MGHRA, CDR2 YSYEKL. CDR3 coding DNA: TGCGCCAGCAGCCGAACACACCCCCCGGGACAGGGAAACTATGGCTACACCTTC. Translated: CASSRTHPPGQGNYGYTF.

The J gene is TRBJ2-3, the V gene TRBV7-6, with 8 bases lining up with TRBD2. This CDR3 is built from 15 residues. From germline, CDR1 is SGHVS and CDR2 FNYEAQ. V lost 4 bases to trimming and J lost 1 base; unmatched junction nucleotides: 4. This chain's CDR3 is CASSYAGGGTDTQYF. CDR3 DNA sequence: TGTGCCAGCAGCTACGCGGGGGGTGGCACAGATACGCAGTATTTT.

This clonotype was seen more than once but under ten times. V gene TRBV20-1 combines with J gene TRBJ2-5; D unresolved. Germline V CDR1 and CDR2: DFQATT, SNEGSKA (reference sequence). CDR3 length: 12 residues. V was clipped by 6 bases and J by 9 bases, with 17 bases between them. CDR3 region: CSAKTAAAAQYF. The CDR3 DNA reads TGCAGTGCGAAAACCGCGGCCGCGGCCCAGTACTTC.

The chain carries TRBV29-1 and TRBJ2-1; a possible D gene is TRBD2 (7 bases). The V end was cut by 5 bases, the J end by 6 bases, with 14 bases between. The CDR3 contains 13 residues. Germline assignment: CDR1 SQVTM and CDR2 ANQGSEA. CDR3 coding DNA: TGCAGCGTTCGGAGAGGGGGGGTCAATGAGCAGTTCTTC. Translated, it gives CSVRRGGVNEQFF.

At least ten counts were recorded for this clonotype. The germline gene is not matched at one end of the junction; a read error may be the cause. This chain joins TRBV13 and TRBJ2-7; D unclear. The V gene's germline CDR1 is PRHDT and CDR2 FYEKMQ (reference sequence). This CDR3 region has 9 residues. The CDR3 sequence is CASSWSLYF. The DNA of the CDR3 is TGTGCCAGCAGTTGGAGTCTTTATTTC.

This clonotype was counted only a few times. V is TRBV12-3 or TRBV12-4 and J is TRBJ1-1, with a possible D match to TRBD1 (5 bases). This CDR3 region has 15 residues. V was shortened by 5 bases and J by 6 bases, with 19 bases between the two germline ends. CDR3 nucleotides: TGTGCCAGCAGTGACCTAAAATCGGGGGAGCCTGAAGCTTTCTTT. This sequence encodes CASSDLKSGEPEAFF.